The 25 T cell receptor beta chains below all came from one sample that was sequenced in a study of blood T cell repertoires in COVID-19. This table comes from immunoSEQ multiplex PCR, and its TCRdb copy is limited to in-frame clones, with some not included. Of roughly 150,000 clones listed, around four fifths are singletons. What was sequenced was peripheral blood. All receptors come from a woman of 80 years or more with acute or convalescent COVID-19.

The V gene is TRBV7-3, the J gene TRBJ2-1, with 9 positions matching TRBD2. CDR3 length equals 14 residues. With 5 bases clipped from V and 7 bases from J, the junction kept 6 bases outside the gene matches. CDR1 and CDR2 from the germline V gene are SGHTA and FQGTGA. This CDR3 reads CASSVSGGENEQFF. CDR3 nucleotide sequence: TGTGCCAGCAGCGTTAGCGGGGGAGAAAATGAGCAGTTCTTC. Together with reference TRBV7-3 and TRBJ2-1, the CDR3 gives the full variable domain: GAGVSQTPSNKVTEKGKYVELRCDPISGHTALYWYRQSLGQGPEFLIYFQGTGAADDSGLPNDRFFAVRPEGSVSTLKIQRTERGDSAVYLCASSVSGGENEQFFGPGTRLTVL.

The table lists this clone with a few counts. CDR3 loop: CASSPRGRGETNEKLFF. The CDR3 DNA is TGCGCCAGCAGCCCTCGGGGGAGGGGCGAAACTAATGAAAAACTGTTTTTT. This chain links TRBV4-3 with TRBJ1-4, with D perhaps matching TRBD1 (5 bases). The germline gives CDR1 LGHNA, CDR2 YSLEER. The CDR3 length is 17 residues. V dropped 4 bases and J dropped 1 base, with 16 bases sitting between them.

The chain links TRBV15 to TRBJ1-4; D ambiguous. Germline V gene lookup returns CDR1 LNHNV and CDR2 YYDKDF (reference sequence). The CDR3 runs 11 residues. Trimming removed 0 bases from V and 12 bases from J, with 5 bases in between. The CDR3 DNA reads as TGTGCCACCAGCAGAGATCGGGAACTGTTTTTT. Its translation is CATSRDRELFF.

The CDR3 DNA sequence: TGTGCCAGCAGCTTAGCTAGCGGGAGTATCTACGAGCAGTACTTC. As protein: CASSLASGSIYEQYF. The chain is built from TRBV7-2 and TRBJ2-7, with TRBD2 matching 9 bases. Germline CDR1 is SGHTA and CDR2 is FQGNSA. The CDR3 loop spans 15 amino acids. J was trimmed by 3 bases and V by 0 bases; bases with no gene match: 3.

The chain is built from TRBV2 and TRBJ1-5, with 9 nucleotides matching TRBD1. This CDR3 spans 15 amino acids. The junction had 8 bases not matched to a gene; V was cut back by 6 bases and J by 5 bases. CDR1 is SNHLY and CDR2 is FYNNEI in the germline V gene. CDR3 nucleotide sequence: TGTGCCAGCAGGGAACAGGGGGCCGGGGATCAGCCCCAGCATTTT. It is translated as CASREQGAGDQPQHF.

The V and J genes are TRBV7-2 and TRBJ2-4, with D possibly TRBD1 on 6 matching bases. V was pared by 3 bases and J by 6 bases, with 12 bases between. This CDR3 is 14 amino acids long. Germline V gene data show CDR1 as SGHTA and CDR2 as FQGNSA. CDR3 protein: CASSFLLQGNIQYF. The CDR3 nucleotides are TGTGCCAGCAGCTTCTTATTACAGGGAAACATTCAGTACTTC.

The chain uses TRBV15 and TRBJ1-4; D unclear. This CDR3 has 15 residues. The germline gives CDR1 LNHNV, CDR2 YYDKDF (reference sequence). V dropped 0 bases and J dropped 8 bases, with 13 bases sitting between them. CDR3 amino acids: CATSRDLASTEKLFF. CDR3 DNA sequence: TGTGCCACCAGCAGAGATCTTGCAAGTACAGAAAAACTGTTTTTT.

J is TRBJ1-6 and V is TRBV27; perhaps TRBD1 as D (5 bases). CDR1 and CDR2 (germline): MNHEY, SMNVEV (reference sequence). This CDR3 has 15 amino acids. V shed 2 bases and J shed 5 bases, with 10 bases lying between them. CDR3 in DNA: TGTGCCAGCAGTTTAAATCGGGGGAATAATTCACCCCTCCACTTT. It is translated as CASSLNRGNNSPLHF.

This chain links TRBV15 with TRBJ1-1; D gene uncertain. The germline V gene encodes CDR1 LNHNV and CDR2 YYDKDF (reference sequence). CDR3 length: 15 residues. Trimming pared 6 bases from V and 0 bases from J, leaving 14 bases between. This chain's CDR3 is CATSLGGRLNTEAFF. The CDR3 DNA is TGTGCCACCAGTCTGGGAGGTCGGTTGAACACTGAAGCTTTCTTT.

J is TRBJ2-2 and V is TRBV7-2, with unresolved D. The germline CDR1 and CDR2 sequences are SGHTA and FQGNSA. With 5 bases removed from V and 6 bases from J, the gap between germline ends came to 25 bases. The CDR3 sequence is 18 residues long. The CDR3 DNA reads as TGTGCCAGCAGCCCAAACCCCCCCCTAGTAATTTCGGCCGGGGAGCTGTTTTTT. It encodes CASSPNPPLVISAGELFF.

The chain uses TRBV7-2 and TRBJ2-3, with TRBD2 identical over 8 bases. With V trimmed by 0 bases and J by 5 bases, 4 bases remained unmatched. CDR1 and CDR2 (germline): SGHTA, FQGNSA. CDR3 length: 15 amino acids. CDR3 in DNA: TGTGCCAGCAGCTTAGCGAGCGGGAGAGGAGATACGCAGTATTTT. This translates into CASSLASGRGDTQYF. Combining the CDR3 with reference TRBV7-2 and TRBJ2-3 gives the whole variable domain GAGVSQSPSNKVTEKGKDVELRCDPISGHTALYWYRQSLGQGLEFLIYFQGNSAPDKSGLPSDRFSAERTGGSVSTLTIQRTQQEDSAVYLCASSLASGRGDTQYFGPGTRLTVL.

This clone appeared a single time. The CDR3 is CASSPYTGAVIYGYTF. The CDR3 DNA reads as TGCGCCAGCAGCCCGTACACAGGGGCGGTTATCTATGGCTACACCTTC. The J gene is TRBJ1-2, the V gene TRBV4-1; 7 bases map to TRBD1. CDR1 and CDR2 (germline): MGHRA, YSYEKL. This CDR3 contains 16 residues. V lost 4 bases to trimming and J lost 4 bases; unmatched junction nucleotides: 12.

The chain uses TRBV7-8 and TRBJ1-3, with 9 bases fitting TRBD1. CDR1 is SGHVS and CDR2 is FQNEAQ in the germline V gene. J gave up 3 bases and V 5 bases, and 8 bases lay outside the gene matches. The length of the CDR3 is 16 residues. The CDR3 is CASSHGQGTVGNTIYF. CDR3 nucleotide sequence: TGTGCCAGCAGCCATGGACAGGGGACGGTTGGAAACACCATATATTTT.

This chain uses TRBV28 with TRBJ1-5; 10 bases agree with TRBD1. The germline V gene encodes CDR1 MDHEN and CDR2 SYDVKM. The CDR3 is made up of 16 amino acids. The V gene end was trimmed by 6 bases and the J gene end by 2 bases; junction bases not matched to a gene: 7. The CDR3 coding sequence is TGTGCCAGCAGCCGGGCCGGACAGGGGGGCAATCAGCCCCAGCATTTT. It is translated as CASSRAGQGGNQPQHF.

The rearrangement joins TRBV6-6 to TRBJ1-4; tentative D call: TRBD1 (6 bases). CDR1 and CDR2 (germline): MNHNY, SVGAGI (reference sequence). This CDR3 has 14 amino acids. V lost 2 bases, J lost 7 bases, and 11 bases lay in between. CDR3 sequence: CASSYREQGEKLFF. The CDR3, as DNA: TGTGCCAGCAGTTACAGGGAACAGGGTGAAAAACTGTTTTTT.

This chain connects TRBV9 to TRBJ1-1, with 8 bases fitting TRBD1. The trim removed 4 bases at V and 4 bases at J, leaving 9 bases unmatched. The CDR3 contains 15 residues. Per the germline V gene, CDR1 is SGDLS and CDR2 is YYNGEE. The CDR3 is CASSPTTGVGTEAFF. In DNA form, the CDR3 reads TGTGCCAGCAGCCCAACGACAGGGGTGGGCACTGAAGCTTTCTTT.

The genes are TRBV7-9 and TRBJ1-2, with D perhaps TRBD1 (6 bases). The germline CDR1 and CDR2 sequences are SEHNR and FQNEAQ (reference sequence). The CDR3 extends over 12 amino acids. V lost 5 bases and J 4 bases, leaving 8 bases between the germline ends. This chain's CDR3 is CASSADSYGYTF. CDR3 in DNA: TGTGCCAGCAGCGCGGACAGCTATGGCTACACCTTC.

The CDR3 reads CASSTGQVGLYGYTF. CDR3 coding DNA: TGTGCCAGTAGTACCGGACAAGTGGGACTCTATGGCTACACCTTC. The chain is built from TRBV19 and TRBJ1-2; perhaps TRBD1 as D (5 bases). V shed 4 bases and J shed 4 bases, with 16 bases lying between them. This CDR3 is 15 amino acids long. Germline CDR1 and CDR2: LNHDA and SQIVND (reference sequence).

The V gene is TRBV7-2, the J gene TRBJ1-3, with D maybe TRBD1 (6 bases). V was cut by 3 bases and J by 0 bases, with 18 bases left in between. The germline gives CDR1 SGHTA, CDR2 FQGNSA. The CDR3 loop spans 18 amino acids. The CDR3 loop is CASSFKSTGIDSGNTIYF. The CDR3 nucleotides are TGTGCCAGCAGCTTTAAGTCTACAGGGATCGACTCTGGAAACACCATATATTTT. Full variable domain (remainder filled in from reference TRBV7-2 and TRBJ1-3): GAGVSQSPSNKVTEKGKDVELRCDPISGHTALYWYRQSLGQGLEFLIYFQGNSAPDKSGLPSDRFSAERTGGSVSTLTIQRTQQEDSAVYLCASSFKSTGIDSGNTIYFGEGSWLTVV.

The chain employs TRBV21-1 and TRBJ2-3; no check of the table's D call, TRBD1, against the DNA was made. TRBV21-1 is described as a pseudogene. The CDR3 length is 18 residues. CDR3 coding DNA: TGTGCCAGCAGCAATCGGACATACACCGCACCGGTCACAGATACGCAGTATTTT. It encodes CASSNRTYTAPVTDTQYF.

This clone was counted ten times or more. This chain connects TRBV9 to TRBJ1-6; D is unresolved. Germline CDR1 and CDR2: SGDLS and YYNGEE. The CDR3 extends over 15 amino acids. V lost 3 bases and J 1 base, leaving 8 bases between the germline ends. The CDR3 sequence is CASSAGESYNSPLHF. CDR3 in DNA: TGTGCCAGCAGCGCCGGAGAATCCTATAATTCACCCCTCCACTTT.

The DNA of the CDR3 is TGTGCCAGCAGTTCTAGCCGATATACGCAGTATTTT. As protein: CASSSSRYTQYF. The chain carries TRBV12-3 or TRBV12-4 and TRBJ2-3; D is perhaps TRBD2 (5 bases). Trimming stripped 4 bases from V and 7 bases from J, with 9 bases between. The CDR3 runs 12 residues.

This clone was detected once. The chain has TRBV6-5 and TRBJ2-1; TRBD1 might be the D (6 bases). The CDR3 has 13 amino acids. The V end was cut by 7 bases, the J end by 4 bases, with 11 bases between. CDR1 is MNHEY and CDR2 is SVGAGI in the germline V gene. The CDR3 reads CASNSGQYNEQFF. In DNA, the CDR3 is TGTGCCAGCAACTCCGGACAGTACAATGAGCAGTTCTTC.

This chain joins TRBV5-1 and TRBJ1-5, with 9 bases lining up with TRBD1. Germline lookup yields CDR1 SGHRS and CDR2 YFSETQ. This CDR3 region has 15 residues. The ends lost 4 bases at V and 7 bases at J; junction bases unmatched: 9. The CDR3, as DNA: TGCGCCAGCAGCGTCGGGACAGGGTTCCAGCAGCCCCAGCATTTT. It encodes CASSVGTGFQQPQHF. Drawing the rest from reference TRBV5-1 and TRBJ1-5, the complete variable domain is KAGVTQTPRYLIKTRGQQVTLSCSPISGHRSVSWYQQTPGQGLQFLFEYFSETQRNKGNFPGRFSGRQFSNSRSEMNVSTLELGDSALYLCASSVGTGFQQPQHFGDGTRLSIL.

This clone was recorded once. The rearrangement joins TRBV2 to TRBJ2-1, with D hard to call. CDR3 length: 15 amino acids. The germline V gene has CDR1 SNHLY and CDR2 FYNNEI. V was clipped by 2 bases and J by 2 bases, with 10 bases between them. This CDR3 is CASSEQRQTYNEQFF. CDR3 DNA sequence: TGTGCCAGCAGTGAACAGCGTCAGACCTACAATGAGCAGTTCTTC.